Each of the 22 T cell receptor beta chains below was sequenced from the same sample in a study of radiotherapy plus CTLA-4 blockade in lung cancer. Profiling relied on immunoSEQ multiplex PCR, and the TCRdb table lists in-frame clones only, not all of them. The table lists over 100,000 clones, over 65% of them singletons. The specimen comprised peripheral blood, sampled from a patient treated with radiotherapy plus ipilimumab. These receptors all come from a human donor with non-small cell lung cancer that progressed on radiotherapy plus ipilimumab. Some clones in this sample may be carry-over from other donors' samples.

This chain joins TRBV2 and TRBJ2-7, with 12 bases lining up with TRBD1. CDR3 length: 13 residues. Germline values: CDR1 SNHLY, CDR2 FYNNEI. After removal of 8 bases from V and 2 bases from J, the junction contained 1 base not matched to a gene. CDR3 loop: CASRDRGPYEQYF. The DNA of the CDR3 is TGTGCCAGCCGGGACAGGGGGCCCTACGAGCAGTACTTC.

This clone was seen only a few times. The chain links TRBV11-2 to TRBJ2-1; possibly TRBD2 for D (5 bases). Germline assignment: CDR1 SGHAT and CDR2 FQNNGV. V was shortened by 4 bases and J by 8 bases, with 18 bases between the two germline ends. The CDR3 length is 15 residues. The CDR3 nucleotides read TGTGCCAGCAGCTACTTGTCCAGCGGAACTGATGAGCAGTTCTTC. Protein product: CASSYLSSGTDEQFF.

The V gene is TRBV25-1, the J gene TRBJ1-2, with TRBD1 as a possible D gene (6 bases). V was shortened by 1 base and J by 2 bases, with 17 bases between the two germline ends. This CDR3 has 17 residues. Germline V lookup: CDR1 MGHDK, CDR2 SYGVNS. In nucleotides, the CDR3 is TGTGCCAGCAGTGAATCAAATTCCCCGACAGGAAACTATGGCTACACCTTC. Translated: CASSESNSPTGNYGYTF.

The rearrangement joins TRBV9 to TRBJ2-7; tentative D call: TRBD1 (6 bases). This CDR3 has 17 amino acids. In germline, CDR1 is SGDLS, CDR2 YYNGEE. Trimming cost V 5 bases and J 3 bases, with 24 bases left between them. The chain's CDR3 is CASSHSQGGVSIYEQYF. The CDR3 DNA reads TGTGCCAGCAGTCACAGTCAAGGGGGTGTTAGTATCTACGAGCAGTACTTC.

This chain connects TRBV2 to TRBJ2-7; unclear D gene. The CDR3 spans 14 residues. The germline CDR1 and CDR2 sequences are SNHLY and FYNNEI. The ends were cut back, 7 bases at V and 2 bases at J, with 15 bases in the middle. As DNA, the CDR3 is TGTGCCAGCACCACAGCTACCGGAACCTACGAGCAGTACTTC. Translating gives CASTTATGTYEQYF.

V gene TRBV9 combines with J gene TRBJ2-5; D is uncertain. Germline V gene lookup returns CDR1 SGDLS and CDR2 YYNGEE. Trimming removed 4 bases from V and 3 bases from J, with 16 bases in between. The CDR3 has 15 amino acids. The CDR3 is CASSTGLQPEETQYF. CDR3 bases: TGTGCCAGCAGCACCGGATTACAGCCCGAAGAGACCCAGTACTTC.

The chain has TRBV7-2 and TRBJ2-3, with 10 positions matching TRBD2. Unmatched junction bases numbered 7, after V lost 2 bases and J lost 2 bases. The germline V gene has CDR1 SGHTA and CDR2 FQGNSA. This CDR3 has 17 amino acids. CDR3 loop: CASSLLSGGDPTDTQYF. The CDR3, as DNA: TGTGCCAGCAGCTTATTAAGCGGGGGGGACCCCACAGATACGCAGTATTTT.

The sample holds one count of this clone. The chain employs TRBV11-1 and TRBJ2-5; 8 nucleotides align to TRBD1. CDR3 size: 14 residues. Germline V gene lookup returns CDR1 SGHAT and CDR2 FQDESV (reference sequence). The V and J ends lost 3 bases and 5 bases, in that order; junction bases with no gene match: 5. DNA for the CDR3: TGTGCCAGCAGCTTTGACAGGGGAAGGGAGACCCAGTACTTC. Translating it yields CASSFDRGRETQYF.

J is TRBJ1-5 and V is TRBV7-8, with TRBD1 matching over 9 bases. V lost 7 bases and J lost 1; bases outside the gene matches: 14. This CDR3 is built from 18 residues. Germline CDR1 reads SGHVS; CDR2 reads FQNEAQ. The CDR3 DNA is TGTGCCAGCACCCCCCGGGACAGGGAATCAGCCAGCAATCAGCCCCAGCATTTT. It codes for CASTPRDRESASNQPQHF.

This chain links TRBV4-1 with TRBJ1-1; TRBD1 might be the D (6 bases). Deletions cut 1 base from V and 11 bases from J, with 11 bases between. Per germline, CDR1 MGHRA and CDR2 YSYEKL. The CDR3 spans 12 residues. The CDR3 sequence: CASSQAGGGAFF. CDR3 sequence (DNA): TGCGCCAGCAGCCAAGCCGGGGGGGGCGCTTTCTTT.

The chain couples TRBV5-5 to TRBJ1-5; the D is unclear. The V and J ends lost 9 bases and 5 bases respectively, with 9 bases between them. Germline assignment: CDR1 SGHKS and CDR2 YYEKEE (reference sequence). This CDR3 is 11 amino acids long. The CDR3 sequence: CANPFYQPQHF. DNA for the CDR3: TGTGCCAACCCCTTTTATCAGCCCCAGCATTTT.

This clone was seen just once. The V gene is TRBV5-1, the J gene TRBJ2-2; 11 bases agree with TRBD2. V lost 0 bases to trimming and J lost 6 bases; unmatched junction nucleotides: 4. CDR3 length: 16 amino acids. CDR1 is SGHRS and CDR2 is YFSETQ in the germline V gene. The CDR3 sequence: CASSLDTSGGAGELFF. CDR3 coding DNA: TGCGCCAGCAGCTTGGACACTAGCGGGGGAGCCGGGGAGCTGTTTTTT.

The chain links TRBV6-5 to TRBJ1-2; D ambiguous. The V end lost 2 bases, the J end lost 3 bases, and 7 bases lay between the germline ends. CDR1 and CDR2 (germline): MNHEY, SVGAGI. The CDR3 has 13 amino acids. CDR3 residues: CASSYREDYGYTF. The CDR3 DNA reads as TGTGCCAGCAGTTACCGGGAGGACTATGGCTACACCTTC.

The sample holds one count of this clone. V gene TRBV7-6 combines with J gene TRBJ1-1; possible D gene TRBD1, 5 bases. This CDR3 contains 14 residues. Per the germline V gene, CDR1 is SGHVS and CDR2 is FNYEAQ. V gave up 1 base and J gave up 1 base, with 7 bases separating them. CDR3 residues: CASSLVTGNTEAFF. DNA for the CDR3: TGTGCCAGCAGCTTAGTTACAGGGAACACTGAAGCTTTCTTT.

This rearrangement joins TRBV28 to TRBJ2-7, with D possibly matching TRBD1 (6 bases). This CDR3 contains 15 residues. V lost 3 bases and J 1 base, leaving 13 bases between the germline ends. Germline V gene lookup returns CDR1 MDHEN and CDR2 SYDVKM. CDR3 DNA: TGTGCCAGCAGTTTCTTGTGGGACACTTCCTACGAGCAGTACTTC. Translated: CASSFLWDTSYEQYF.

This clone showed up just a few times. The chain uses TRBV27 and TRBJ1-4, with D possibly matching TRBD1 (5 bases). Germline V lookup: CDR1 MNHEY, CDR2 SMNVEV (reference sequence). The CDR3 runs to 13 residues. V was cut by 3 bases and J by 11 bases, with 13 bases left in between. The CDR3 DNA follows: TGTGCCAGCAGTTTGTATTCGGGGGGGAAACTGTTTTTT. It translates to CASSLYSGGKLFF.

The chain links TRBV4-1 to TRBJ2-1, with unresolved D. The CDR3 has 16 amino acids. Trimming shortened V by 3 bases and J by 2 bases, and 14 bases separated the two germline ends. CDR1 is MGHRA, CDR2 YSYEKL, per germline. CDR3 coding DNA: TGCGCCAGCAGCCATTTAGACATTATCGCCTACAATGAGCAGTTCTTC. This encodes CASSHLDIIAYNEQFF.

The chain uses TRBV6-5 and TRBJ2-7, with TRBD1 identical over 11 bases. Trimming removed 6 bases from V and 3 bases from J; junction bases left unmatched: 7. The length of the CDR3 is 15 residues. Looked up from germline, CDR1 is MNHEY and CDR2 is SVGAGI. CDR3 loop: CASRDFGTGGYEQYF. CDR3 sequence (DNA): TGTGCCAGCAGGGACTTCGGGACAGGGGGCTACGAGCAGTACTTC.

V usage is TRBV7-6 and J usage is TRBJ2-1, with D unclear. The CDR3 loop spans 14 amino acids. Per the germline V gene, CDR1 is SGHVS and CDR2 is FNYEAQ. V was shortened by 5 bases and J by 5 bases, with 13 bases between the two germline ends. The CDR3 sequence: CASSLLRSDNEQFF. CDR3 nucleotide sequence: TGTGCCAGCAGCCTATTGCGGAGTGACAATGAGCAGTTCTTC.

The DNA for the CDR3 is TGTGCCGGAGGACGACAGGGGGCGGGAGGGTATGAAGCTTTCTTT. Protein sequence: CAGGRQGAGGYEAFF. V usage is TRBV5-6 and J usage is TRBJ1-1, with TRBD1 matching over 10 bases. The CDR3 is 15 amino acids. Losses at the gene ends were 10 bases for V and 7 bases for J; bases not matched to a gene: 16. Germline CDR1 SGHDT, CDR2 YYEEEE.

This chain connects TRBV2 to TRBJ1-1; D gene ambiguous. CDR3 size: 13 residues. Germline V gene sequence: CDR1 SNHLY, CDR2 FYNNEI. Trimming removed 3 bases from V and 1 base from J, with 6 bases in between. DNA of the CDR3: TGTGCCAGCAGTGAGCAGAGGAACACTGAAGCTTTCTTT. Translation: CASSEQRNTEAFF. The variable domain in full, with the rest retrieved from reference TRBV2 and TRBJ1-1, is EPEVTQTPSHQVTQMGQEVILRCVPISNHLYFYWYRQILGQKVEFLVSFYNNEISEKSEIFDDQFSVERPDGSNFTLKIRSTKLEDSAMYFCASSEQRNTEAFFGQGTRLTVV.

The chain joins TRBV28 to TRBJ1-4, with 9 nucleotides matching TRBD1. Trimming at V came to 6 bases and at J to 2 bases, leaving 10 bases not matched to a gene. The length of the CDR3 is 17 residues. CDR1 and CDR2 (germline): MDHEN, SYDVKM. The CDR3 nucleotides are TGTGCCAGCAGGACCGGGACAGGGCGTGGGACTAATGAAAAACTGTTTTTT. Encoded protein: CASRTGTGRGTNEKLFF. Looking up the rest from reference TRBV28 and TRBJ1-4 gives the full variable domain: DVKVTQSSRYLVKRTGEKVFLECVQDMDHENMFWYRQDPGLGLRLIYFSYDVKMKEKGDIPEGYSVSREKKERFSLILESASTNQTSMYLCASRTGTGRGTNEKLFFGSGTQLSVL.